Listed below are T cell receptor beta chains from one sample, sequenced in a study of T cell responses to AZD1222 COVID-19 vaccine. Using immunoSEQ multiplex PCR, the repertoire was profiled, and TCRdb retains in-frame clones only, with some absent. This sample has roughly 200,000 clones, with roughly 94% found just once. The sample consisted of peripheral blood, taken 28 days after the second dose of the MenACWY control vaccine. The receptors come from an adult who received the MenACWY meningococcal vaccine as a control. The CDR3 runs from the conserved cysteine through the conserved F or W. A D gene is named only where the DNA matches it firmly. The size entry is marked missing in some rows and otherwise reads once, few, many or a size class.

v_call	d_call	j_call	clone_size	cdr3_aa	cdr3_nt
TRBV27	-	TRBJ1-1	few	CASSLYGHVNTEAFF	TGTGCCAGCAGTTTATACGGTCATGTGAACACTGAAGCTTTCTTT
TRBV28	-	TRBJ1-1	-	CASRGPGADTEAFF	TGTGCCAGCAGAGGGCCCGGGGCCGACACTGAAGCTTTCTTT
TRBV28	TRBD1	TRBJ1-1	-	CASRLGTGRPEAFF	TGTGCCAGCAGACTCGGGACAGGGAGGCCTGAAGCTTTCTTT
TRBV10-3	TRBD1	TRBJ2-7	-	CAATDPRQGGEQYF	TGTGCCGCGACCGACCCCAGACAGGGTGGCGAGCAGTACTTC
TRBV7-2	TRBD1	TRBJ2-7	-	CASSLVQGPSYEQYF	TGTGCCAGCAGCTTAGTACAGGGGCCTTCCTACGAGCAGTACTTC
TRBV19	TRBD2	TRBJ2-1	-	CASSHRTSGQTFEQFF	TGTGCCAGTAGTCACCGCACTAGCGGGCAGACGTTTGAGCAGTTCTTC
TRBV4-1	-	TRBJ2-1	once	CASSQEEGPYEQFF	TGCGCCAGCAGCCAAGAAGAGGGTCCCTATGAGCAGTTCTTC
TRBV3-1/TRBV3-2	-	TRBJ2-7	-	CASSRLRSGSSYEQYF	TGTGCCAGCAGCCGGCTCCGTAGCGGTTCATCCTACGAGCAGTACTTC
TRBV19	TRBD1	TRBJ1-2	-	CASSDRGSQNYGYTF	TGTGCCAGTAGTGACAGGGGGAGCCAAAACTATGGCTACACCTTC
TRBV2	-	TRBJ1-2	few	CASSSGSERGYTF	TGTGCCAGCAGCTCGGGCTCCGAGAGGGGCTACACCTTC
TRBV6-6	TRBD1	TRBJ2-5	-	CATAFQGAGETQYF	TGTGCCACCGCCTTCCAGGGGGCAGGGGAGACCCAGTACTTC
TRBV9	-	TRBJ2-5	-	CASGYGGAQETQYF	TGTGCCAGCGGGTACGGGGGAGCGCAAGAGACCCAGTACTTC
TRBV4-3	TRBD2	TRBJ2-5	few	CASSQASGGGETQYF	TGCGCCAGCAGCCAAGCTAGCGGGGGGGGAGAGACCCAGTACTTC
TRBV27	-	TRBJ2-1	-	CASSRPNNEQFF	TGTGCCAGCAGTAGACCGAACAATGAGCAGTTCTTC
TRBV6-5	TRBD1	TRBJ1-6	-	CASSYLPGQFNSPLHF	TGTGCCAGCAGTTATTTACCGGGACAGTTTAATTCACCCCTCCACTTT
TRBV19	-	TRBJ2-7	-	CASSQGSEQYF	TGTGCCAGTAGCCAGGGTTCCGAGCAGTACTTC
TRBV11-2	-	TRBJ2-3	-	CASSLGGASTDTQYF	TGTGCCAGCAGCTTAGGCGGCGCGAGCACAGATACGCAGTATTTT
TRBV3-1/TRBV3-2	-	TRBJ1-2	-	CASSQSYPLGYTF	TGTGCCAGCAGCCAATCCTACCCCCTGGGCTACACCTTC
TRBV28	-	TRBJ1-1	-	CASSLPATEAFF	TGTGCCAGCAGTTTACCCGCAACTGAAGCTTTCTTT
TRBV12-3/TRBV12-4	-	TRBJ2-7	-	CASSYSYEQYF	TGTGCCAGCAGTTACTCCTACGAGCAGTACTTC
TRBV7-2	-	TRBJ1-2	-	CASSLDDQAGGYTF	TGTGCCAGCAGCTTAGATGACCAAGCGGGTGGCTACACCTTC
TRBV6-1	-	TRBJ2-7	-	CASSELGQGPREQYF	TGTGCCAGCAGTGAACTAGGGCAGGGCCCCCGGGAGCAGTACTTC
TRBV28	-	TRBJ2-7	-	CASSTPLAGVQGEQYF	TGTGCCAGCAGCACCCCCCTGGCGGGAGTACAGGGCGAGCAGTACTTC
TRBV7-2	-	TRBJ1-1	-	CASSHTFVNTEAFF	TGTGCCAGCAGCCATACCTTTGTGAACACTGAAGCTTTCTTT
TRBV7-3	-	TRBJ2-5	once	CASSLTREETQYF	TGTGCCAGCAGCTTAACCAGGGAAGAGACCCAGTACTTC
TRBV10-3	-	TRBJ2-7	-	CAIRQGSYEQYF	TGTGCCATCAGGCAGGGTTCCTACGAGCAGTACTTC
TRBV5-4	-	TRBJ2-7	-	CASSLWHRKNEQYF	TGTGCCAGCAGCTTGTGGCACAGGAAGAACGAGCAGTACTTC
TRBV7-9	TRBD2	TRBJ2-5	-	CASNSYSGRETQYF	TGTGCCAGCAATTCATATAGCGGGAGGGAGACCCAGTACTTC
TRBV28	-	TRBJ1-4	-	CASSLTGRIAEKLFF	TGTGCCAGCAGTTTGACGGGACGTATAGCTGAAAAACTGTTTTTT
TRBV2	-	TRBJ2-7	-	CASSPVGARYEQYF	TGTGCCAGCAGCCCAGTAGGAGCGAGGTACGAGCAGTACTTC
TRBV6-5	-	TRBJ1-2	-	CASSRDFTTNYGYTF	TGTGCCAGCAGCCGAGATTTCACGACCAACTATGGCTACACCTTC
TRBV30	-	TRBJ2-1	-	CAWNSLGKGSHPRYNEQFF	TGTGCCTGGAACAGTCTCGGGAAAGGATCACACCCGCGCTACAATGAGCAGTTCTTC
TRBV11-2	-	TRBJ2-7	-	CASSQSAGSSYEQYF	TGTGCCAGCAGCCAGTCGGCAGGGAGCTCCTACGAGCAGTACTTC
TRBV6-5	-	TRBJ1-1	-	CASATLAGAFF	TGTGCCAGCGCAACACTGGCGGGAGCTTTCTTT
TRBV18	TRBD1	TRBJ1-1	once	CASSPLEGTGGTEAFF	TGTGCCAGCTCACCTCTGGAAGGGACAGGGGGCACTGAAGCTTTCTTT
TRBV28	-	TRBJ1-5	-	CASSLDLMVQPQHF	TGTGCCAGCAGTTTGGACTTAATGGTTCAGCCCCAGCATTTT
TRBV19	TRBD1	TRBJ2-7	-	CASTGTASYEQYF	TGTGCCAGTACGGGGACAGCCTCCTACGAGCAGTACTTC
TRBV19	-	TRBJ1-5	-	CASSIGTLSNQPQHF	TGTGCCAGTAGTATAGGTACACTTAGCAATCAGCCCCAGCATTTT
TRBV9	-	TRBJ2-2	-	CASSVAADTGELFF	TGTGCCAGCAGCGTAGCCGCTGACACCGGGGAGCTGTTTTTT
TRBV11-2	-	TRBJ1-1	-	CASSLGLPGIGSGDTEAFF	TGTGCCAGCAGCTTAGGGTTGCCGGGAATTGGCTCGGGTGACACTGAAGCTTTCTTT
TRBV6-5	-	TRBJ1-1	-	CASSRGQNTEAFF	TGTGCCAGCAGCCGTGGACAGAACACTGAAGCTTTCTTT
TRBV9	-	TRBJ1-3	-	CASSLGQSSGNTIYF	TGTGCCAGCAGTTTAGGACAGAGCTCTGGAAACACCATATATTTT
TRBV19	TRBD1	TRBJ2-7	-	CASSPTRTGNSYEQYF	TGTGCCAGTAGTCCCACACGGACAGGAAACTCCTACGAGCAGTACTTC
TRBV29-1	-	TRBJ2-7	-	CSVEVARAITYEQYF	TGCAGCGTTGAAGTTGCCAGGGCCATTACCTACGAGCAGTACTTC
TRBV7-9	-	TRBJ1-2	-	CASSYPEGGFTYGYTF	TGTGCCAGCAGCTACCCGGAGGGGGGCTTCACCTATGGCTACACCTTC
TRBV9	-	TRBJ1-1	-	CASSVVSGRNTEAFF	TGTGCCAGCAGCGTAGTGTCAGGCCGGAACACTGAAGCTTTCTTT
TRBV3-1/TRBV3-2	TRBD2	TRBJ2-7	-	CASSTPSGLNEQYF	TGTGCCAGCAGTACCCCTAGCGGGCTCAACGAGCAGTACTTC
TRBV27	-	TRBJ2-7	-	CASSLWGPPYEQYF	TGTGCCAGCAGTTTATGGGGGCCGCCCTACGAGCAGTACTTC
TRBV5-1	-	TRBJ1-4	-	CASSLGTNEKLFF	TGCGCCAGCAGCCTCGGGACTAATGAAAAACTGTTTTTT
TRBV5-1	-	TRBJ1-1	-	CASSSETGAYTEAFF	TGCGCCAGCAGCTCTGAAACAGGAGCTTACACTGAAGCTTTCTTT
TRBV9	-	TRBJ1-2	-	CASSARSNYGYTF	TGTGCCAGCAGCGCCCGATCCAACTATGGCTACACCTTC
TRBV7-9	-	TRBJ1-1	-	CASSLAREGTEAFF	TGTGCCAGCAGCTTAGCCAGGGAAGGCACTGAAGCTTTCTTT
TRBV27	-	TRBJ1-2	once	CASSHQGHGYTF	TGTGCCAGCAGTCACCAGGGCCATGGCTACACCTTC
TRBV6-5	-	TRBJ1-5	-	CATGPYSNQPQHF	TGTGCCACCGGACCTTATAGCAATCAGCCCCAGCATTTT
TRBV15	TRBD2	TRBJ2-5	-	CATSRDQAGAQETQYF	TGTGCCACCAGCAGAGATCAAGCGGGGGCCCAAGAGACCCAGTACTTC
TRBV9	TRBD2	TRBJ2-3	-	CASSVRAGGPTDTQYF	TGTGCCAGCAGCGTCCGAGCGGGAGGGCCCACAGATACGCAGTATTTT
TRBV3-1/TRBV3-2	-	TRBJ1-5	-	CASSQDKGSYGNQPQHF	TGTGCCAGCAGCCAAGATAAAGGCTCATACGGCAATCAGCCCCAGCATTTT
TRBV5-8	TRBD1	TRBJ1-3	-	CASAQGVMSSGNTIYF	TGTGCCAGCGCACAGGGGGTGATGAGCTCTGGAAACACCATATATTTT
TRBV30	-	TRBJ1-6	-	CAWSVDALSGSLHF	TGTGCCTGGAGTGTAGATGCCCTATCGGGGTCCCTCCACTTT
TRBV6-5	-	TRBJ2-7	-	CASSYSRSEQYF	TGTGCCAGCAGTTACTCCCGTTCCGAGCAGTACTTC